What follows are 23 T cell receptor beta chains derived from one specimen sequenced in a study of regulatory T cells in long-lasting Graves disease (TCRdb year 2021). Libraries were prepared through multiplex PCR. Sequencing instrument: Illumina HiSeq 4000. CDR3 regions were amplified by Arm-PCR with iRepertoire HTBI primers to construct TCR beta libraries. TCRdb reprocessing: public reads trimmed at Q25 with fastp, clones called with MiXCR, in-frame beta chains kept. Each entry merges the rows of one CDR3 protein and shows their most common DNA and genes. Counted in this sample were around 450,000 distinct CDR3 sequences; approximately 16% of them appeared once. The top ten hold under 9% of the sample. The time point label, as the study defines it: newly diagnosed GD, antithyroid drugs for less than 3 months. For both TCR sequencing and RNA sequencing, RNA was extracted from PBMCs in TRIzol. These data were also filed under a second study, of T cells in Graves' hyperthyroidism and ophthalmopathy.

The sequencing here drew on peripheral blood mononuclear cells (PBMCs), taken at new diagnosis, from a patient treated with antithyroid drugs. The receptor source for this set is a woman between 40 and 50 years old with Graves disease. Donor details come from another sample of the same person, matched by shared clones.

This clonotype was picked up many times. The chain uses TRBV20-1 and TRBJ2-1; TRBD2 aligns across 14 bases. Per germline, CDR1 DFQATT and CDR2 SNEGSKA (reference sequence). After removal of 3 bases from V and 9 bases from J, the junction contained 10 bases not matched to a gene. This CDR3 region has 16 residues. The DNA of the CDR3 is TGCAGTGCTAGCCATACCGGGACTAGCGGGAGACGTGAGCAGTTCTTC. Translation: CSASHTGTSGRREQFF.

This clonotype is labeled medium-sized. CDR3 in DNA: TGTGCCAGCAGTTTAACAGGGGGCGAGTCCGAGCAGTACTTC. It yields the protein CASSLTGGESEQYF. The rearrangement joins TRBV12-3 or TRBV12-4 to TRBJ2-7; 9 bases are a match to TRBD1. The CDR3 consists of 14 residues. The V gene end was trimmed by 2 bases and the J gene end by 6 bases; junction bases not matched to a gene: 5.

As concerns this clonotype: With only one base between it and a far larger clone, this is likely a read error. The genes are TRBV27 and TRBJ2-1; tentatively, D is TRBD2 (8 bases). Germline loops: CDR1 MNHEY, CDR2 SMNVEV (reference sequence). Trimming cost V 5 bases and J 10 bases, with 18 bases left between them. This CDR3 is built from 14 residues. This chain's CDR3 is CASSPGQAGGEQFF. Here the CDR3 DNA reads TGTGCCAGCAGTCCAGGACAGGCGGGGGGCGAGCAGTTCTTC.

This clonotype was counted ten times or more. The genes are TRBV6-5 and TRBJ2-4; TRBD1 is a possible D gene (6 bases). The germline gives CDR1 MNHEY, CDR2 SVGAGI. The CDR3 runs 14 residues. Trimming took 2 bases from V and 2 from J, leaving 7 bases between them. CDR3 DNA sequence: TGTGCCAGCAGTTACAGGGGGTCCAAAAACATTCAGTACTTC. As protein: CASSYRGSKNIQYF.

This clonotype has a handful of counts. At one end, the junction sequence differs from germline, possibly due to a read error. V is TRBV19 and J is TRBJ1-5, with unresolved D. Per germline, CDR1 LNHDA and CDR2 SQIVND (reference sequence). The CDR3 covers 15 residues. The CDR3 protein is CASGIDGLGNQPQHF. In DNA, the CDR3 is TGTGCCAGTGGTATAGATGGGCTAGGCAATCAGCCCCAGCATTTT.

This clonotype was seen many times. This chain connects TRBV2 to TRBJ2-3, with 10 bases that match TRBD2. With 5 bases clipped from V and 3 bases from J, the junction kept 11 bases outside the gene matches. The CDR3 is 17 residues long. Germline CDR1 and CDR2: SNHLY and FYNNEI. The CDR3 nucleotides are TGTGCCAGCAGTTTTCCTAAAGCGGGAGGGCTGACAGATACGCAGTATTTT. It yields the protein CASSFPKAGGLTDTQYF.

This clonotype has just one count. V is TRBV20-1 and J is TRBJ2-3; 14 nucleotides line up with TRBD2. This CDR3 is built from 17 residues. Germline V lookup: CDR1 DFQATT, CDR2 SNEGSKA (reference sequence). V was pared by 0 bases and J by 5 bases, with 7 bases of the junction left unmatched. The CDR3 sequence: CSARDWGLAGVEDTQYF. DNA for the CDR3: TGCAGTGCTAGAGATTGGGGACTAGCGGGAGTGGAAGATACGCAGTATTTT.

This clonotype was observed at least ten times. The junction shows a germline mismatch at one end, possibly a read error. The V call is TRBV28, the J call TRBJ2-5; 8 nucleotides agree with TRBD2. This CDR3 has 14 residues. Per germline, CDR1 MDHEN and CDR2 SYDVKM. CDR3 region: CASSGPGGVETQYF. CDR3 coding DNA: TGCGCCAGCAGTGGGCCGGGAGGGGTAGAGACCCAGTACTTC.

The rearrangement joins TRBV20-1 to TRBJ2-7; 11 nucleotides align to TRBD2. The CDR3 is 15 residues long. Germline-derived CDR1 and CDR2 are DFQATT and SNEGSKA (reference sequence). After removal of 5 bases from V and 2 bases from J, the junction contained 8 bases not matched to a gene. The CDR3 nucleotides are TGCAGTGCTTTATCCGGGACTAGCGGACCCTACGAGCAGTACTTC. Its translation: CSALSGTSGPYEQYF.

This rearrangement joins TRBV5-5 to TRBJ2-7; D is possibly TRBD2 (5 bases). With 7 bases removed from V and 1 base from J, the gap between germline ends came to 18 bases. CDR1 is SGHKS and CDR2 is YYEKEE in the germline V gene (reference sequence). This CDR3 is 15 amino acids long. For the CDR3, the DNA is TGTGCCAGCCTCACAGACTACCTAGGATCCTACGAGCAGTACTTC. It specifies CASLTDYLGSYEQYF.

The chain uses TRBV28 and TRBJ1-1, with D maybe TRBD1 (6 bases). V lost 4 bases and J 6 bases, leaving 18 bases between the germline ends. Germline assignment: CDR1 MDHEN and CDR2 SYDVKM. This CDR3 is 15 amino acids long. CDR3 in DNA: TGTGCCAGCAGTTCTTATTCCCACAGGGACGCTGAAGCTTTCTTT. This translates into CASSSYSHRDAEAFF.

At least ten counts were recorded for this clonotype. The CDR3 loop is CASSAVVEQYF. CDR3 sequence (DNA): TGTGCCAGCAGTGCTGTGGTTGAGCAGTACTTC. The J gene is TRBJ2-7, the V gene TRBV2; D remains ambiguous. Trimming took 4 bases from V and 7 from J, leaving 8 bases between them. The CDR3 consists of 11 residues. Germline assignment: CDR1 SNHLY and CDR2 FYNNEI.

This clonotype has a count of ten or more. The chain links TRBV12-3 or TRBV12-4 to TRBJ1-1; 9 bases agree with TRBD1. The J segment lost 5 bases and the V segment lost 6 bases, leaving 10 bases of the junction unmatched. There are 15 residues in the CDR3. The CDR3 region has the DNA TGTGCCAGCAGGGGACAGGGCGCCCCAGCGACTGAAGCTTTCTTT. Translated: CASRGQGAPATEAFF.

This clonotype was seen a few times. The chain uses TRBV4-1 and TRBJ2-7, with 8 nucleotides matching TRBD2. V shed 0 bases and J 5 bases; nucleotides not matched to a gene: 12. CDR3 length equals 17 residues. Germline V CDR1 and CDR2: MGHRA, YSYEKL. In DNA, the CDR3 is TGCGCCAGCAGCCAAGATCGGGGGGGGCTTACCTTGGACGAGCAGTACTTC. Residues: CASSQDRGGLTLDEQYF.

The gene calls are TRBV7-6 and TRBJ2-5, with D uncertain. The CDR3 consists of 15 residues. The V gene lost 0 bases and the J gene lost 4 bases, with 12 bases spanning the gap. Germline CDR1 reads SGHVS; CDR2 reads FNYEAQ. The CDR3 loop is CASSLAEYTPETQYF. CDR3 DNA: TGTGCCAGCAGCTTAGCGGAGTACACTCCAGAGACCCAGTACTTC.

The chain's CDR3 is CASRGIAAMNTGELFF. The CDR3 DNA sequence: TGTGCCAGCAGAGGGATAGCGGCTATGAACACCGGGGAGCTGTTTTTT. This chain links TRBV2 with TRBJ2-2, with D possibly being TRBD2 (6 bases). CDR1 is SNHLY, CDR2 FYNNEI, per germline. Trimming left V 6 bases short and J 1 base short, with 15 bases between. The CDR3 has 16 residues.

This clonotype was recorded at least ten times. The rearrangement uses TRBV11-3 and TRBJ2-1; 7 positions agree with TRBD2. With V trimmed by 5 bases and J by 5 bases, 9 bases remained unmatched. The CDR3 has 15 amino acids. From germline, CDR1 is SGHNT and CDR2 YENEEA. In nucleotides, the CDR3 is TGTGCCAGCAGCGACAGCGGGAAAAGGAACAATGAGCAGTTCTTC. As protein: CASSDSGKRNNEQFF.

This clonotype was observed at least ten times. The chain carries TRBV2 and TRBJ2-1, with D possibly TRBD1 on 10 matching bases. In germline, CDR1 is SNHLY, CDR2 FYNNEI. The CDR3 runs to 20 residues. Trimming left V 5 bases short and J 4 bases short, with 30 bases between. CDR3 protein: CASSPSGQGFAGGPYNEQFF. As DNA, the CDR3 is TGTGCCAGCAGTCCCTCGGGACAGGGGTTCGCGGGAGGGCCGTACAATGAGCAGTTCTTC.

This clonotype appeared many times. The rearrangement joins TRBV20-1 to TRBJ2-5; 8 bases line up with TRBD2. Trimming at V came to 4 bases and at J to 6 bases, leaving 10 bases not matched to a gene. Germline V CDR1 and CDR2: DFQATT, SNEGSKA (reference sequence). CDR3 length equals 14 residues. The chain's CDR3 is CSATPSGSGKTQYF. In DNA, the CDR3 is TGCAGTGCTACCCCGAGCGGGAGTGGAAAGACCCAGTACTTC.

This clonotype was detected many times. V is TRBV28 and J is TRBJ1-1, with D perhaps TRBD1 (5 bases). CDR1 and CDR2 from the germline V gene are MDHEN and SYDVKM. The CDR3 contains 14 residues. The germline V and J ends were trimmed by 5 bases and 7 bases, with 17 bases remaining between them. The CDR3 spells CASSPLDIWGEAFF. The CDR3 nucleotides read TGTGCCAGCAGTCCACTGGACATCTGGGGTGAAGCTTTCTTT.

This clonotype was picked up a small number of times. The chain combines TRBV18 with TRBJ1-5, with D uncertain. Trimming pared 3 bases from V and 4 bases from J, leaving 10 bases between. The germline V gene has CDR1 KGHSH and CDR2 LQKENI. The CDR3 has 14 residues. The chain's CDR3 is CASSPSGYNQPQHF. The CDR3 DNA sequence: TGTGCCAGCTCACCCTCGGGGTATAATCAGCCCCAGCATTTT.

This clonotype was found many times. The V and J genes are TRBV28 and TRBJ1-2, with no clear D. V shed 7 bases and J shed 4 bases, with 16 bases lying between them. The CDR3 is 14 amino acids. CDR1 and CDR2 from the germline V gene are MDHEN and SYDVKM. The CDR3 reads CASKGGLTGYGYTF. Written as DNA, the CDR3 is TGTGCCAGCAAAGGTGGGCTCACCGGCTATGGCTACACCTTC.

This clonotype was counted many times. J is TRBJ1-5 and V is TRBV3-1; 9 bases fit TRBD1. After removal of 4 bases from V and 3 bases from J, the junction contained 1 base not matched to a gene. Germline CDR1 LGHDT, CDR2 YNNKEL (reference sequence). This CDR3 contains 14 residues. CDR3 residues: CASSRDRDNQPQHF. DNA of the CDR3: TGTGCCAGCAGCCGGGACAGGGACAATCAGCCCCAGCATTTT. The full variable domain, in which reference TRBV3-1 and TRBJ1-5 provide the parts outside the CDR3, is DTAVSQTPKYLVTQMGNDKSIKCEQNLGHDTMYWYKQDSKKFLKIMFSYNNKELIINETVPNRFSPKSPDKAHLNLHINSLELGDSAVYFCASSRDRDNQPQHFGDGTRLSIL.